The present T cell receptor beta chain was sequenced within a study of control samples from healthy donors and cancer patients (TCRdb year 2020). V loses 4 bases of germline sequence and J loses 7 bases, and the interval between the two ends is 8 bases. The germline V gene encodes CDR1 SNHLY and CDR2 FYNNEI. The CDR3, cysteine through phenylalanine, is 12 amino acids long. Of all the DNA, just the CDR3 is kept, 36 bases in frame from base 1. With regard to this clone: The antigen it binds to is not known. Nothing much larger sits one base from this clone, and base qualities are not available.

The library was made by the immunoSEQ multiplex PCR assay. TCRdb retrieved this table from immuneACCESS and kept in-frame rearrangements only. Not all clones are present; in checked studies, unresolved V genes account for under half, and no reason is known for the remainder. Present in this sample are more than 110,000 clones, roughly 89% of which were seen just once. Around 11% of the sample is in the top ten clones. The TCR sequence derives from a man younger than 45 in good health. The sequence is built from TRBV2 and TRBJ2-4; the D segment cannot be called with confidence. Sequencing was done on a sample of blood. The nucleotide sequence is given as TGTGCCAGCAGTGTTGACTTCAACATTCAGTACTTC. It is translated as CASSVDFNIQYF.